The subject of this entry is one T cell receptor (beta chain). Its antigen is currently not known. Within one base of it there is no much larger clone, and no base qualities were kept. The CDR3 goes from the cysteine to the phenylalanine over 13 residues. Only the CDR3 portion is preserved as DNA: 39 bases, with reading frame beginning at the first base. The junction carries 10 bases between V and J, which are trimmed by 2 bases and 2 bases respectively. Taken from the germline V gene (reference sequence), the CDR1 and CDR2 loops are GTSNPN and SVGIG. This sample stems from a study of blood T cell repertoires in COVID-19 (dated by TCRdb to 2020 to 2022). For the study in its entirety: The collaborator samples originated in the United States, Italy and Spain and spanned the acute and convalescent phases of COVID-19. The material from the prospective study consisted of cDNA or gDNA derived from T cells, B-cell-depleted T cells, or PBMCs. Subjects who had been exposed to COVID-19, were actively infected with it, or had recovered from it provided the deeply sampled blood TCRbeta repertoires that made up the dataset. The repertoires were released in a freely available public database intended as a resource for research on the immune response to SARS-CoV-2. The samples were drawn from the first 160 participants of the ongoing ImmuneRACE study and from 950 to 1,500 subjects provided by 6 global collaborators. The sample metadata nearly always contained a de-identified subject ID, COVID-19 status, age in years and sex. Where available, HLA class I and class II types were obtained from metadata supplied by the sample provider rather than from assay-based typing.

TCRbeta CDR3 regions were amplified from genomic DNA by means of the immunoSEQ Assay, a bias-controlled multiplex PCR. The study's own analysis went as follows. The number of nucleated cells in each sample was estimated from the amplification of reference gene primers within the assay. To quantify the absolute abundance of each unique TCRbeta CDR3 rearrangement, sequence reads were collapsed and filtered. For each sample, productive Simpson clonality was calculated as the square root of Simpson's diversity index across productive rearrangements. TCRdb holds this immuneACCESS table with in-frame rearrangements only. Some clones are missing; in checked studies, unresolved V genes explain under half, and the rest has no known cause. That table furnishes V, J and clone size, whereas the DNA furnished D and trimming. Within this sample are about 28,000 clones, with roughly 80% of them counted one time only. Jointly, the top ten make up 15% to 20% of the sample.

What the authors observed across the whole study: Clinical and demographic metadata were provided uncurated, with the amount varying by source and participant.

Each collaborating institution followed its own protocols to collect whole blood in K2EDTA tubes. For TCRbeta analysis, collaborators shipped samples as frozen whole blood, isolated PBMCs, or DNA extracted from either of those sample types. The specimen sequenced was peripheral blood. This clonotype originated in a woman in her fifties or sixties with acute or convalescent COVID-19. The chain is assembled from TRBV30 and TRBJ2-7; the D gene cannot be named for sure. The DNA sequence reads TGTGCCTGGAGTTTTACAGCCACCTACGAGCAGTACTTC. It encodes CAWSFTATYEQYF. The reference TRBV30 and TRBJ2-7 proteins fill in what lies around the CDR3, so the full variable domain reads SQTIHQWPATLVQPVGSPLSLECTVEGTSNPNLYWYRQAAGRGLQLLFYSVGIGQISSEVPQNLSASRPQDRQFILSSKKLLLSDSGFYLCAWSFTATYEQYFGPGTRLTVT.